The entry below describes one T cell receptor beta chain. Its antigen is currently not known. Base qualities are not at hand, and no much larger clone is one base apart. The germline V gene supplies CDR1 SGHTA and CDR2 FQGTGA. The CDR3 runs 14 amino acids, cysteine and phenylalanine included. Only the CDR3 portion is preserved as DNA: 42 bases, with reading frame beginning at the first base. The junction shows trimming of 5 bases on V and 9 bases on J, and the gene matches do not reach 6 bases of it. The treatment or condition label on this specimen signifies: allogeneic hematopoietic cell transplantation with graft depleted of TCRalphabeta T cells and CD19 B cells. The transplant recipients were children given TCRalphabeta/CD19-depleted allogeneic hematopoietic cell grafts. Libraries were constructed by PCR. The reads were generated on an Illumina HiSeq 2500. Molecular barcoding was employed in the preparation of TCR libraries, with unique molecular identifiers being used to normalize TCRbeta repertoire quantification. TCRdb applied fastp at Q25 and MiXCR to the public reads, then kept only in-frame beta chains. Records with the same CDR3 protein are collapsed into one entry carrying the most frequent genes and DNA. The sample table records about 900,000 distinct CDR3 sequences; under 30% of these occur just once. The top ten constitute about 28% of the sample.

This record belongs to a study of T-cell reconstitution after alpha-beta-depleted transplantation in children (TCRdb year 2016). Turning to the overall study: Using TCR repertoire profiling, the study quantitatively followed how T-cell immune reconstitution unfolded in children after TCRalphabeta/CD19-depleted allogeneic hematopoietic cell transplantation.

What the research found in general, with its limitations: The frequencies of hyperexpanded clones fell over the following months, and after one year, T-cell counts and TCRbeta diversity were mostly attributed to newly produced T cells. In some patients, high TCRbeta diversity at day 60 was attributed to recipient T cells and intrathymic progenitors that had survived conditioning. The apparently early recovery of alphabetaT-cell counts about two months after transplant reportedly depended on only several hundred rapidly expanded clones that came from non-depleted graft cells.

The sequencing here drew on PBMCs, mostly from graft donor cells, taken 360 days after TCRalphabeta/CD19-depleted stem cell transplant. In this chain, TRBV7-3 is recombined with TRBJ2-1; 11 of the junction bases match TRBD1. The receptor's source is a boy under two years old who had a stem cell transplant for SCID, so the T cells may come from the graft donor. The base sequence is TGTGCCAGCAGCCTAGGGACAGGGGGGGGTGAGCAGTTCTTC. Its protein product is CASSLGTGGGEQFF.